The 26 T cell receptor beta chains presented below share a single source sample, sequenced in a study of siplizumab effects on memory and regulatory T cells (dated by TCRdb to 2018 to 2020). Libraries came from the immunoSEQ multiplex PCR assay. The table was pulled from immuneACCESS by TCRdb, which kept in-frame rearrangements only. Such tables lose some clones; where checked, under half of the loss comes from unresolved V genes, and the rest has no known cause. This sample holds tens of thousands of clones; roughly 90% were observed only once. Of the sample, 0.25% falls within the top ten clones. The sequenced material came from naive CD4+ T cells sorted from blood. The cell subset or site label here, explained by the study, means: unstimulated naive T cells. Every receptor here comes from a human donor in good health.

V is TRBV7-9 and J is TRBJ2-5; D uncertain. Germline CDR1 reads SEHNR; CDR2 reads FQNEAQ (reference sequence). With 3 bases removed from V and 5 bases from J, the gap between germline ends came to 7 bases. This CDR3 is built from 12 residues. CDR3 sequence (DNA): TGTGCCAGCAGCTTCCTGCCCGAGACCCAGTACTTC. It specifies CASSFLPETQYF.

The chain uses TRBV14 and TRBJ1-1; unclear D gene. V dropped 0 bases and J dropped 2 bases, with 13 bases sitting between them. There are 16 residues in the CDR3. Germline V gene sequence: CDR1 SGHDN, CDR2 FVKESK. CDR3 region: CASSQDANRGNTEAFF. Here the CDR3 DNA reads TGTGCCAGCAGCCAAGACGCTAATAGAGGAAACACTGAAGCTTTCTTT.

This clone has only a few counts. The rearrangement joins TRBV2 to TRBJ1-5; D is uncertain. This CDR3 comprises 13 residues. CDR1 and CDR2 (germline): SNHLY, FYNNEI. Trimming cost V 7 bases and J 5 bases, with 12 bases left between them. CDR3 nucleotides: TGTGCCAGCAACTGGCAGGTCTATCAGCCCCAGCATTTT. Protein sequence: CASNWQVYQPQHF.

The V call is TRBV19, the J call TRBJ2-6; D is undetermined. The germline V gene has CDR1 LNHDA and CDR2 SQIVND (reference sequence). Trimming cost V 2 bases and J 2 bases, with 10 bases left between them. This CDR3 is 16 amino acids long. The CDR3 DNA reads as TGTGCCAGTAGTATAATTTTTGGGCCTGGGGCCAACGTCCTGACTTTC. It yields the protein CASSIIFGPGANVLTF.

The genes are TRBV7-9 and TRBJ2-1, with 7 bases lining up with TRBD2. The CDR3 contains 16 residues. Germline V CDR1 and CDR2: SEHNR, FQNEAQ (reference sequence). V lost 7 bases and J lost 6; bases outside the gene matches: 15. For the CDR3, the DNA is TGTGCCAGCACCGAGAGTGCGAGCGGGATGGGCAATGAGCAGTTCTTC. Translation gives CASTESASGMGNEQFF.

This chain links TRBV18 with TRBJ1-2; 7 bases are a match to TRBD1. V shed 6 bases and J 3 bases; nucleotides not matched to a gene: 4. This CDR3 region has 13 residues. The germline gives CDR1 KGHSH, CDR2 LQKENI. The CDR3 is CASSIDRDYGYTF. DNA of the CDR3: TGTGCCAGCTCTATCGACAGGGACTATGGCTACACCTTC.

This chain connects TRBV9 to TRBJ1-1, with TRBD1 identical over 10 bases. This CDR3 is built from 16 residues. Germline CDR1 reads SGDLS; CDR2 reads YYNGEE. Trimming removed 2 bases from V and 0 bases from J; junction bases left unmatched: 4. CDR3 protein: CASSVTGGILNTEAFF. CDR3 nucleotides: TGTGCCAGCAGCGTGACAGGGGGCATCCTGAACACTGAAGCTTTCTTT.

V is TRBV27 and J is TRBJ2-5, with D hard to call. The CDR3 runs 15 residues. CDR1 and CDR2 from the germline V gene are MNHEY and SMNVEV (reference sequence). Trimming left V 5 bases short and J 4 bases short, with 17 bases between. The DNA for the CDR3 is TGTGCCAGCAGTCCCGGTTGGGGATGGTTAGAGACCCAGTACTTC. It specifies CASSPGWGWLETQYF.

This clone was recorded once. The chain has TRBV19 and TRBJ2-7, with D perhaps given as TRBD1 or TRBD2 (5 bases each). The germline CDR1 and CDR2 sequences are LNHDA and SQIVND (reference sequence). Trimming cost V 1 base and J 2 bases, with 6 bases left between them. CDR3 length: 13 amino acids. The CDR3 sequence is CASSIGGTYEQYF. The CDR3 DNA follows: TGTGCCAGTAGTATAGGGGGGACCTACGAGCAGTACTTC.

The CDR3 region has the DNA TGTGCCAGCAGTTCCGTACAGGGGGCCTACGAGCAGTACTTC. This encodes CASSSVQGAYEQYF. The V gene is TRBV6-6, the J gene TRBJ2-7, with 8 bases fitting TRBD1. Germline V lookup: CDR1 MNHNY, CDR2 SVGAGI (reference sequence). The CDR3 contains 14 residues. The V gene end was trimmed by 4 bases and the J gene end by 2 bases; junction bases not matched to a gene: 4.

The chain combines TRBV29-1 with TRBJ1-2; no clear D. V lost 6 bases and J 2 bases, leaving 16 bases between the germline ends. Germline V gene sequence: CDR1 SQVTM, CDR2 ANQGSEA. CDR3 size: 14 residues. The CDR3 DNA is TGCAGCGTCCTCGGGCCCCGAGGAAACTATGGCTACACCTTC. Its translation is CSVLGPRGNYGYTF.

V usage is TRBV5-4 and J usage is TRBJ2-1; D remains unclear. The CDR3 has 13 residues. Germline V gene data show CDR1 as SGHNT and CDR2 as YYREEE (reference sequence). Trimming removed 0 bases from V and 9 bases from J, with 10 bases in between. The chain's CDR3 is CASSLAQRTEQFF. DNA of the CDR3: TGTGCCAGCAGCTTGGCCCAGCGTACTGAGCAGTTCTTC.

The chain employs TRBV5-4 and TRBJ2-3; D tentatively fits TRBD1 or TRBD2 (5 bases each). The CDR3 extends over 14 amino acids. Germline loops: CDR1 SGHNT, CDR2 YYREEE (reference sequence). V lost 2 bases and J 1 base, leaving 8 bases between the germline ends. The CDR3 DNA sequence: TGTGCCAGCAGCTTTCTGGGGGGCACAGATACGCAGTATTTT. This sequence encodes CASSFLGGTDTQYF.

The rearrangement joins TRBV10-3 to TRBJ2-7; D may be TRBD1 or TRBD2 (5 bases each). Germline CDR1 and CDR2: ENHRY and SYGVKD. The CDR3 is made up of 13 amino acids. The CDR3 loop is CATSGPQGDEQYF. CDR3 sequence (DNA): TGTGCGACCTCGGGACCCCAGGGCGACGAGCAGTACTTC.

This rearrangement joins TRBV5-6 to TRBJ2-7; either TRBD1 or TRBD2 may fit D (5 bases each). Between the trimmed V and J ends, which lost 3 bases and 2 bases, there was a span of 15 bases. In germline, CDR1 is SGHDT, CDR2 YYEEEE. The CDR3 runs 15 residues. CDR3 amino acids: CASSYRSGHPYEQYF. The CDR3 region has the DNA TGTGCCAGCAGCTACCGGTCGGGGCACCCCTACGAGCAGTACTTC.

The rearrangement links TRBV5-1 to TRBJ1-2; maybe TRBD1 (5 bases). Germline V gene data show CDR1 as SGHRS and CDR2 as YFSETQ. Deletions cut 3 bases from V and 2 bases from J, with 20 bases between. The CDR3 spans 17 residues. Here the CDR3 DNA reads TGCGCCAGCAGCTGGGGACCGACCGGGAGGGAGAACTATGGCTACACCTTC. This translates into CASSWGPTGRENYGYTF.

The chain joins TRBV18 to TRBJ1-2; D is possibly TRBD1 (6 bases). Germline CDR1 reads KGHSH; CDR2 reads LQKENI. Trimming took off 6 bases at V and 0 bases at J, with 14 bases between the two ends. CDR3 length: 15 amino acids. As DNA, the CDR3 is TGTGCCAGCTCTGCCGACAGGACGCCTAACTATGGCTACACCTTC. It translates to CASSADRTPNYGYTF.

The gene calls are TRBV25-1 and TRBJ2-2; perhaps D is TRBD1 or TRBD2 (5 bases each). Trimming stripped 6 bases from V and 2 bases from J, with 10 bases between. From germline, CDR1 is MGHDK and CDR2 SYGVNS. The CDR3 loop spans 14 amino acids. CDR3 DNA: TGTGCCAGCAGGCCCAGGGACAACACCGGGGAGCTGTTTTTT. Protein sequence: CASRPRDNTGELFF.

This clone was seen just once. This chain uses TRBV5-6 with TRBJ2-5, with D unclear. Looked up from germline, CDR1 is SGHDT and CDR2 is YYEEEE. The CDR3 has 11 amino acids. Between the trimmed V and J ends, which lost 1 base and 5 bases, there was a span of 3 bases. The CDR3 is CASSLLETQYF. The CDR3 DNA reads TGTGCCAGCAGCTTGTTGGAGACCCAGTACTTC.

CDR3 amino acids: CASSVRGANEQFF. In nucleotides, the CDR3 is TGTGCCAGCAGTGTAAGGGGGGCCAATGAGCAGTTCTTC. The chain is built from TRBV2 and TRBJ2-1; possibly TRBD1 or TRBD2 for D (6 bases each). CDR3 size: 13 residues. Germline-derived CDR1 and CDR2 are SNHLY and FYNNEI. Deletions cut 4 bases from V and 6 bases from J, with 10 bases between.

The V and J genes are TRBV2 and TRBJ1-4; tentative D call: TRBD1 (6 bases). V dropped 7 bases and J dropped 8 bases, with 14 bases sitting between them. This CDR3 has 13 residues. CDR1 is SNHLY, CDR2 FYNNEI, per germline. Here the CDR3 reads CASNGGAHEKLFF. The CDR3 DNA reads TGTGCCAGCAACGGGGGGGCTCACGAAAAACTGTTTTTT.

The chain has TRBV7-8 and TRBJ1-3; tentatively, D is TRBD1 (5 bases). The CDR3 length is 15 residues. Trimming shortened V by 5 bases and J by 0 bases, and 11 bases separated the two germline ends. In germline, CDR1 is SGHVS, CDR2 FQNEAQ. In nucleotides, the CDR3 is TGTGCCAGCAGCAGGGGACGGACCTCTGGAAACACCATATATTTT. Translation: CASSRGRTSGNTIYF.

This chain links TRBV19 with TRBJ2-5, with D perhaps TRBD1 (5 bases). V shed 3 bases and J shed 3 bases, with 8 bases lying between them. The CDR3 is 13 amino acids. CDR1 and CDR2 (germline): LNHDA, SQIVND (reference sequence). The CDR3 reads CASSIRREETQYF. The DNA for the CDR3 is TGTGCCAGTAGTATCCGCAGGGAAGAGACCCAGTACTTC. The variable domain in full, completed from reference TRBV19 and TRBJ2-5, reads DGGITQSPKYLFRKEGQNVTLSCEQNLNHDAMYWYRQDPGQGLRLIYYSQIVNDFQKGDIAEGYSVSREKKESFPLTVTSAQKNPTAFYLCASSIRREETQYFGPGTRLLVL.

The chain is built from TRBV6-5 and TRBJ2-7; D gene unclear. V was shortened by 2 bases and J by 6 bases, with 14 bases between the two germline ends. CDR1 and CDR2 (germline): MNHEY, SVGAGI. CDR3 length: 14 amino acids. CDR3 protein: CASSYQPQLGEQYF. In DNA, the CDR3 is TGTGCCAGCAGTTACCAACCACAGCTGGGCGAGCAGTACTTC.

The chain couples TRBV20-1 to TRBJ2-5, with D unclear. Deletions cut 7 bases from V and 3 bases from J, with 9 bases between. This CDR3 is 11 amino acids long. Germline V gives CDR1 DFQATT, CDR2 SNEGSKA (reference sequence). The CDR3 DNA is TGCAGTGTATCTGGGGAAGAGACCCAGTACTTC. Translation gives CSVSGEETQYF.

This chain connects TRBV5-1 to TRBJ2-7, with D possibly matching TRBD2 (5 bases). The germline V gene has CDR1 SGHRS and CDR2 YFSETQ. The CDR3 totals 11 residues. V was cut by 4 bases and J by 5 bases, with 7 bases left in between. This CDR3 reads CASSLEDEQYF. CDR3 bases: TGCGCCAGCAGCCTGGAGGACGAGCAGTACTTC.